This T cell receptor beta chain was identified during a study of shared clonotypes between healthy human individuals. Study findings and constraints: Large depth notwithstanding, sorted-subset sequencing proved incomplete by rarefaction. Some clonotypes were shared by all four sorted-subset donors, while others were not shared. The non-shared ones had lower generation probabilities than the shared ones. Blood was the sole source, and tissue repertoires probably differ. The sharing of 4.5% to 5.5% of naive CD4 clonotypes was seen across a few donors.

Measured with immunoSEQ multiplex PCR; TCRdb has only the in-frame clones, and not every one. This table has 500,000 to 550,000 clones, about 96% appearing once. Trimming pared 5 bases from V and 6 bases from J, leaving 20 bases between. The germline V gene has CDR1 SGHVS and CDR2 FNYEAQ. The CDR3 spans 15 residues. On this clone: No antigen is known for it.

This chain links TRBV7-6 with TRBJ2-7, with a weak D call TRBD1 (6 bases). This clonotype was obtained from a woman in her 30s in good health. Sequenced material: naive CD4+ T cells sorted from blood. Subset: CD45RA+ positively selected. The DNA for the CDR3 is TGTGCCAGCAGCCCCCGGACAGTCTTAAGCCCCGAGCAGTACTTC. Protein sequence: CASSPRTVLSPEQYF.